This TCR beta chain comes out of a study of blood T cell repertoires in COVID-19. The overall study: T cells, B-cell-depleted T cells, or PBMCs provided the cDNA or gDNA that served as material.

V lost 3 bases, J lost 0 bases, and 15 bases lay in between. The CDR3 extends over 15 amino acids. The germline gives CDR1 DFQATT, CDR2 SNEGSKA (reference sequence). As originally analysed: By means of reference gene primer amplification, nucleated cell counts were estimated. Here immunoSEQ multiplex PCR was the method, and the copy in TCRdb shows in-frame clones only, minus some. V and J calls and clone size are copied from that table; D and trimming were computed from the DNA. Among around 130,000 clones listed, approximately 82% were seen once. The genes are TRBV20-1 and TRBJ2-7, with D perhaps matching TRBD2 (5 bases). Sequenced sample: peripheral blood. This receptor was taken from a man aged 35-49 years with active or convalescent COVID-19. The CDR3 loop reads CSASGTGSSSYEQYF. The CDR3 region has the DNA TGCAGTGCTAGTGGAACGGGGTCGAGCTCCTACGAGCAGTACTTC.